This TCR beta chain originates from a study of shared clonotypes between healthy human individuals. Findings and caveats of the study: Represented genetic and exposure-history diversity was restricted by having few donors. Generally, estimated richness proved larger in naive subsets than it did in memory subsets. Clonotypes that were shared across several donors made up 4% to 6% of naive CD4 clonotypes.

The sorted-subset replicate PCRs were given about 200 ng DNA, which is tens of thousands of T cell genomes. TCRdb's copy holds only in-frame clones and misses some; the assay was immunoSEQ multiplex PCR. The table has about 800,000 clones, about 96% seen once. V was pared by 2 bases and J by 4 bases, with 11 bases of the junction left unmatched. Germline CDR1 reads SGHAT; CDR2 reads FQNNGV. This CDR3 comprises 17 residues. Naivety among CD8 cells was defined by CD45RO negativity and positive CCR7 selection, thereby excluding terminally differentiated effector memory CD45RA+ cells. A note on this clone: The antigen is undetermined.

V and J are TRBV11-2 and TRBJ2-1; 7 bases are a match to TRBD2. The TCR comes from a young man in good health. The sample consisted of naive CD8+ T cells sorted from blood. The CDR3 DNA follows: TGTGCCAGCAGCTTATACGCGGGAGCACTCGGATACAATGAGCAGTTCTTC. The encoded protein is CASSLYAGALGYNEQFF.